A single sample is the source of the 20 T cell receptor beta chains below, sequenced in a study of T cells in Graves' hyperthyroidism and ophthalmopathy. Using RNA transcripts as the source, TCR beta CDR3 regions were amplified. RT-PCR in the first round (using the HTBI primer set) targeted the TCR CDR3. TCRdb re-analysed the multiplex PCR reads in MiXCR, keeping a single row per CDR3 protein. This sample has around 280,000 distinct CDR3 sequences, with about an eighth found just once. The material sequenced was blood. The receptors here all came from a woman in her thirties with Graves' hyperthyroidism that later progressed to Graves' ophthalmopathy.

Concerning this clonotype itself: A clone one base away is much larger, so this may be a read error. The chain joins TRBV11-3 to TRBJ1-1; D is perhaps TRBD1 (5 bases). The CDR3 loop spans 13 amino acids. Germline CDR1 SGHNT, CDR2 YENEEA. CDR3 region: CTSSREGYTEAFF. The CDR3 bases are TGTACCAGCAGCAGGGAGGGGTACACTGAAGCTTTCTTT.

The chain combines TRBV6-1 with TRBJ1-1, with D perhaps matching TRBD1 (6 bases). Trimming left V 10 bases short and J 2 bases short, with 14 bases between. The germline CDR1 and CDR2 sequences are MNHNS and SASEGT. The CDR3 loop spans 13 amino acids. CDR3 protein: CAIADRTNTEAFF. The DNA for the CDR3 is TGTGCCATTGCTGACAGGACTAACACTGAAGCTTTCTTT.

This clonotype was detected many times. The chain links TRBV7-6 to TRBJ2-7; D is perhaps TRBD2 (5 bases). The V end lost 4 bases, the J end lost 0 bases, and 10 bases lay between the germline ends. Germline CDR1 SGHVS, CDR2 FNYEAQ. The CDR3 extends over 14 amino acids. Here the CDR3 DNA reads TGTGCCAGCAGCTCCAGGACTGACTCCTACGAGCAGTACTTC. Its protein is CASSSRTDSYEQYF.

Ten or more counts support this clonotype. The chain carries TRBV28 and TRBJ1-5, with 7 bases matching TRBD1. This CDR3 has 14 residues. J gave up 5 bases and V 2 bases, and 3 bases lay outside the gene matches. Per the germline V gene, CDR1 is MDHEN and CDR2 is SYDVKM. In nucleotides, the CDR3 is TGTGCCAGCAGTTTAGGACAGGAACATCAGCCCCAGCATTTT. It yields the protein CASSLGQEHQPQHF.

This clonotype has ten or more counts. The rearrangement uses TRBV11-2 and TRBJ2-1; D unresolved. The CDR3 contains 12 residues. V dropped 3 bases and J dropped 4 bases, with 4 bases sitting between them. Per germline, CDR1 SGHAT and CDR2 FQNNGV. CDR3 residues: CASSFGYNEQFF. The CDR3 DNA follows: TGTGCCAGCAGCTTCGGGTACAATGAGCAGTTCTTC.

This clonotype was seen a few times. A read error is possible here, since a much larger clone lies one base away. This chain connects TRBV18 to TRBJ2-1, with 10 bases lining up with TRBD2. The CDR3 has 15 residues. Losses at the gene ends were 5 bases for V and 4 bases for J; bases not matched to a gene: 5. From germline, CDR1 is KGHSH and CDR2 LQKENI. The CDR3 nucleotides are TGTGCCAGCTCAGCGACTAGCGGGCTATACAATGAGCAGTTCTTC. This translates into CASSATSGLYNEQFF.

In its sample, this clonotype was seen many times. For the CDR3, the DNA is TGTGCCATCAGCAGGGGGGACGAGCAGTACTTC. Its translation is CAISRGDEQYF. This chain connects TRBV10-3 to TRBJ2-7; maybe TRBD1 (7 bases). CDR3 size: 11 residues. Germline-derived CDR1 and CDR2 are ENHRY and SYGVKD. With 6 bases removed from V and 5 bases from J, the gap between germline ends came to 8 bases.

This clonotype was recorded many times. The J gene is TRBJ2-7, the V gene TRBV6-2 or TRBV6-3; D could derive from TRBD1 or TRBD2 (6 bases each). The CDR3 has 12 residues. Germline lookup yields CDR1 MNHEY and CDR2 SVGEGT. With 6 bases removed from V and 4 bases from J, the gap between germline ends came to 10 bases. For the CDR3, the DNA is TGTGCCAGCAGGCCGGGGGCTTACGAGCAGTACTTC. Translation: CASRPGAYEQYF.

This clonotype has more than one count but fewer than ten. This chain connects TRBV7-9 to TRBJ2-2; the D gene is possibly TRBD1 (6 bases). The germline gives CDR1 SEHNR, CDR2 FQNEAQ (reference sequence). Trimming stripped 5 bases from V and 1 base from J, with 14 bases between. This CDR3 region has 16 residues. The CDR3 nucleotides are TGTGCCAGCAGCATCCCAGGGGACGGGAACACCGGGGAGCTGTTTTTT. This codes for CASSIPGDGNTGELFF.

The chain has TRBV20-1 and TRBJ2-3, with a possible D match to TRBD2 (5 bases). CDR3 length equals 11 residues. V was shortened by 1 base and J by 7 bases, with 6 bases between the two germline ends. CDR1 and CDR2 from the germline V gene are DFQATT and SNEGSKA (reference sequence). CDR3 DNA: TGCAGTGCTAGAGGAGGGTATACGCAGTATTTT. This encodes CSARGGYTQYF.

Ten or more counts support this clonotype. The V and J genes are TRBV28 and TRBJ2-1, with no clear D. The CDR3 consists of 12 residues. Trimming took off 8 bases at V and 6 bases at J, with 11 bases between the two ends. Germline assignment: CDR1 MDHEN and CDR2 SYDVKM. CDR3 bases: TGTGCCAGCGAGAGAGGCGCCAATGAGCAGTTCTTC. Protein sequence: CASERGANEQFF.

Ten or more counts support this clonotype. The chain has TRBV6-6 and TRBJ1-1; 10 bases align to TRBD1. This CDR3 is built from 16 residues. CDR1 is MNHNY and CDR2 is SVGAGI in the germline V gene (reference sequence). J was trimmed by 1 base and V by 0 bases; bases with no gene match: 2. CDR3 sequence reads: CASSYSRTGGNTEAFF. The CDR3 DNA follows: TGTGCCAGCAGTTACTCCAGGACAGGGGGGAACACTGAAGCTTTCTTT.

Worth noting for this clonotype: A read error may be the cause here, since a much bigger clone is one base away. V usage is TRBV7-6 and J usage is TRBJ2-7, with unresolved D. In germline, CDR1 is SGHVS, CDR2 FNYEAQ. CDR3 size: 12 residues. V dropped 5 bases and J dropped 5 bases, with 10 bases sitting between them. This CDR3 is CASSDITDEQYF. The CDR3 DNA is TGTGCCAGCAGCGACATTACCGACGAGCAGTACTTC.

This clonotype has a count of ten or more. The CDR3 DNA sequence: TGTGCCAGCAGCCAGCTTCCGTCCCCCTATGGCTACACCTTC. Protein product: CASSQLPSPYGYTF. V gene TRBV7-2 combines with J gene TRBJ1-2; D unresolved. CDR1 is SGHTA, CDR2 FQGNSA, per germline. The CDR3 is made up of 14 amino acids. The V and J ends lost 5 bases and 4 bases respectively, with 14 bases between them.

In the case of this clonotype: A single base separates this from a much larger clone, so it may be a read error. The chain recombines TRBV6-6 with TRBJ2-7; the match to TRBD1 covers 8 bases. This CDR3 is built from 15 residues. CDR1 and CDR2 (germline): MNHNY, SVGAGI (reference sequence). The junction had 7 bases not matched to a gene; V was cut back by 2 bases and J by 4 bases. CDR3 sequence: CASSYRTGSWYEQYF. The CDR3 DNA reads as TGTGCCAGCAGTTACAGGACAGGGAGCTGGTACGAGCAGTACTTC.

This clonotype was observed a handful of times. V and J are TRBV9 and TRBJ2-7; tentative D call: TRBD1 (6 bases). There are 14 residues in the CDR3. Germline V lookup: CDR1 SGDLS, CDR2 YYNGEE. The V and J ends lost 3 bases and 2 bases respectively, with 12 bases between them. CDR3 DNA sequence: TGTGCCAGCAGCGCTGGACAGCTAACCTACGAGCAGTACTTC. The encoded protein is CASSAGQLTYEQYF.

CDR3 nucleotide sequence: TGTGCCAGCAGTTGGGATAGTTCACCCCTCCACTTT. Residues: CASSWDSSPLHF. The V call is TRBV2, the J call TRBJ1-6; D is ambiguous. Germline lookup yields CDR1 SNHLY and CDR2 FYNNEI. Trimming pared 5 bases from V and 9 bases from J, leaving 8 bases between. The CDR3 covers 12 residues.

This clonotype has just a few counts. The rearrangement joins TRBV19 to TRBJ2-5; perhaps TRBD1 as D (7 bases). The CDR3 consists of 16 residues. Germline CDR1 LNHDA, CDR2 SQIVND (reference sequence). V lost 5 bases and J lost 2, with 18 bases in between. CDR3 coding DNA: TGTGCCAGTAGTTGGGACAGCCGGGACTTGCAAGAGACCCAGTACTTC. It yields the protein CASSWDSRDLQETQYF.

This clonotype has at least ten counts. V gene TRBV20-1 combines with J gene TRBJ2-6; TRBD2 matches 10 bases. Germline CDR1 and CDR2: DFQATT and SNEGSKA (reference sequence). The V segment lost 3 bases and the J segment 4 bases; nucleotides outside the gene matches: 6. CDR3 length: 16 amino acids. The CDR3 DNA sequence: TGCAGTGCTAGGACTAGCGGGTCGGCCGGGGCCAACGTCCTGACTTTC. Protein: CSARTSGSAGANVLTF.

As to this clonotype: The conserved phenylalanine or tryptophan is not found at the CDR3 terminus, so this likely reflects a read error. The chain links TRBV19 to TRBJ2-7, with a weak D call TRBD1 (6 bases). Germline-derived CDR1 and CDR2 are LNHDA and SQIVND (reference sequence). The V gene lost 5 bases and the J gene lost 2 bases, with 31 bases spanning the gap. The CDR3 has 20 amino acids. CDR3 DNA sequence: TGTGCCAGTAGTCGCCGCACAGGGTCGTTTAGGGGGACGAGGACCTACGAGCAGTACTCC. Protein sequence: CASSRRTGSFRGTRTYEQYS.